The 15 T cell receptor beta chains in this list originate from one sample, sequenced in a study of shared clonotypes between healthy human individuals. Libraries were prepared by immunoSEQ multiplex PCR; TCRdb keeps only in-frame clonotypes and omits some of them. Here the sample spans some 790,000 clones, 72% being singletons. The specimen was memory CD4+ T cells sorted from blood. Subset reported: CD45RA-negative fraction. The receptors come from a woman under 40 in good health.

This clone has only one observation. This chain links TRBV28 with TRBJ1-4; D unclear. Per germline, CDR1 MDHEN and CDR2 SYDVKM. With 3 bases removed from V and 5 bases from J, the gap between germline ends came to 4 bases. The CDR3 is 12 amino acids. CDR3 nucleotides: TGTGCCAGCAGTTTTAGCAATGAAAAACTGTTTTTT. This gives the protein CASSFSNEKLFF. The full variable domain, with the rest looked up from reference TRBV28 and TRBJ1-4, is DVKVTQSSRYLVKRTGEKVFLECVQDMDHENMFWYRQDPGLGLRLIYFSYDVKMKEKGDIPEGYSVSREKKERFSLILESASTNQTSMYLCASSFSNEKLFFGSGTQLSVL.

This clone was counted between two and nine times. V usage is TRBV2 and J usage is TRBJ2-3; TRBD2 agrees at 13 bases. The V and J ends lost 4 bases and 6 bases, in that order; junction bases with no gene match: 1. The CDR3 runs 14 residues. Germline CDR1 is SNHLY and CDR2 is FYNNEI. This CDR3 is CASSGTSGSDTQYF. The CDR3 DNA sequence: TGTGCCAGCAGTGGGACTAGCGGGAGTGATACGCAGTATTTT.

The gene calls are TRBV28 and TRBJ1-2, with a tentative D call TRBD1 (5 bases). Per the germline V gene, CDR1 is MDHEN and CDR2 is SYDVKM. V lost 4 bases and J lost 9, with 18 bases in between. The CDR3 is 14 residues long. In DNA, the CDR3 is TGTGCCAGCAGTTACTCCTCGGGGGGGAGCAGCTACACCTTC. Its protein is CASSYSSGGSSYTF.

This clone was detected a few times. This CDR3 reads CASSLGLGGNTEAFF. In nucleotides, the CDR3 is TGTGCCAGCAGCTTAGGTTTAGGGGGGAACACTGAAGCTTTCTTT. V gene TRBV7-6 combines with J gene TRBJ1-1, with D perhaps matching TRBD1 (6 bases). Germline V gene data show CDR1 as SGHVS and CDR2 as FNYEAQ. The germline V and J ends were trimmed by 1 base and 1 base, with 10 bases remaining between them. The CDR3 has 15 amino acids.

This chain joins TRBV7-3 and TRBJ2-7; D is possibly TRBD2 (6 bases). This CDR3 comprises 14 residues. Per the germline V gene, CDR1 is SGHTA and CDR2 is FQGTGA. Trimming left V 5 bases short and J 0 bases short, with 11 bases between. The CDR3 DNA reads TGTGCCAGCAGCACGCGGGACGGCTCCTACGAGCAGTACTTC. Its protein is CASSTRDGSYEQYF.

The CDR3: CASSERTSGSDRTYEQYF. Written as DNA, the CDR3 is TGTGCCAGCAGTGAAAGGACTAGCGGGAGTGATCGGACCTACGAGCAGTACTTC. This chain connects TRBV6-1 to TRBJ2-7; 13 bases are a match to TRBD2. CDR1 is MNHNS and CDR2 is SASEGT in the germline V gene. The trim removed 2 bases at V and 2 bases at J, leaving 9 bases unmatched. This CDR3 region has 18 residues.

The chain employs TRBV10-3 and TRBJ1-5; D gene uncertain. CDR3 length: 12 amino acids. V gave up 3 bases and J gave up 4 bases, with 4 bases separating them. CDR1 and CDR2 from the germline V gene are ENHRY and SYGVKD. In DNA, the CDR3 is TGTGCCATCAGTGACAGAAATCAGCCCCAGCATTTT. This codes for CAISDRNQPQHF.

This sequence joins TRBV7-9 and TRBJ2-3; 10 positions match TRBD2. Germline trimming cut 5 bases from V and 2 bases from J; bases unmatched to any gene: 7. The CDR3 runs 16 residues. Germline CDR1 and CDR2: SEHNR and FQNEAQ (reference sequence). CDR3 residues: CASSPQAGGITDTQYF. DNA of the CDR3: TGTGCCAGCAGCCCCCAAGCGGGAGGGATCACAGATACGCAGTATTTT.

This clone was observed many times. The chain uses TRBV29-1 and TRBJ2-1; D might be TRBD2 (5 bases). V gave up 7 bases and J gave up 6 bases, with 13 bases separating them. The CDR3 loop spans 12 amino acids. CDR1 is SQVTM, CDR2 ANQGSEA, per germline. This CDR3 reads CSARSGVNEQFF. As DNA, the CDR3 is TGCAGCGCCCGTTCCGGGGTCAATGAGCAGTTCTTC.

The V and J genes are TRBV5-1 and TRBJ1-2, with D possibly TRBD1 on 6 matching bases. The CDR3 runs 14 residues. With 5 bases removed from V and 6 bases from J, the gap between germline ends came to 17 bases. Looked up from germline, CDR1 is SGHRS and CDR2 is YFSETQ. CDR3 amino acids: CASRPGTSVDGYTF. The CDR3 DNA follows: TGCGCCAGCAGGCCGGGGACATCGGTGGATGGCTACACCTTC.

The genes are TRBV4-1 and TRBJ2-1; perhaps TRBD1 as D (6 bases). V was pared by 1 base and J by 3 bases, with 16 bases between. The CDR3 consists of 17 residues. The germline gives CDR1 MGHRA, CDR2 YSYEKL. In nucleotides, the CDR3 is TGCGCCAGCAGCCAAGGACTCACAGGGTCTGACTACAATGAGCAGTTCTTC. Protein: CASSQGLTGSDYNEQFF.

In the case of this clone: Other DNA sequences in the sample encode the same CDR3. This rearrangement joins TRBV5-1 to TRBJ2-1; the match to TRBD2 covers 7 bases. CDR1 and CDR2 (germline): SGHRS, YFSETQ. The length of the CDR3 is 15 residues. The V segment lost 3 bases and the J segment 1 base; nucleotides outside the gene matches: 4. The CDR3 spells CASSSSSGSYNEQFF. For the CDR3, the DNA is TGCGCCAGCAGCTCATCTAGCGGATCCTACAATGAGCAGTTCTTC.

The chain carries TRBV28 and TRBJ2-7; D tentatively reads TRBD1 or TRBD2 (5 bases each). Trimming removed 6 bases from V and 5 bases from J, with 17 bases in between. The CDR3 consists of 14 residues. Looked up from germline, CDR1 is MDHEN and CDR2 is SYDVKM. The CDR3 region is CASSPGTPGHEQYF. In DNA form, the CDR3 reads TGTGCCAGCAGCCCCGGGACCCCCGGCCACGAGCAGTACTTC.

This clone was recorded a few times. This CDR3 is CASSPGASGNYEQYF. The DNA of the CDR3 is TGTGCCAGCAGCCCTGGGGCTAGCGGGAACTACGAGCAGTACTTC. The chain employs TRBV6-4 and TRBJ2-7, with 9 nucleotides matching TRBD2. The CDR3 is made up of 15 amino acids. Trimming cost V 6 bases and J 3 bases; bases outside gene matches: 9. The germline V gene encodes CDR1 MRHNA and CDR2 SNTAGT.

The rearrangement uses TRBV28 and TRBJ2-1; 15 bases are shared with TRBD2. Unmatched junction bases numbered 4, after V lost 5 bases and J lost 8 bases. This CDR3 spans 15 amino acids. Germline assignment: CDR1 MDHEN and CDR2 SYDVKM. The DNA of the CDR3 is TGTGCCAGCAGTCACCGGACTAGCGGGAGGGATGAGCAGTTCTTC. As protein: CASSHRTSGRDEQFF.